This record looks at one TCR beta chain sequence and its context. Its antigen is unknown. Read data end 3 residues before the CDR3 end; the end is taken from the germline J gene. This sample stems from a study of T cell clonality in common variable immunodeficiency. Sequencing was performed with immunoSEQ multiplex PCR; in TCRdb, only in-frame clones are kept and a portion is missing. This sample includes about 34,000 clones with no singletons; its ten biggest clones take up about 29%. Germline CDR1 SGHTA, CDR2 FQGNSA. Between the trimmed V and J ends, which lost 5 bases and 0 bases, there was a span of 9 bases. The length of the CDR3 is 14 residues. Study conclusions and caveats: Reportedly, TCR beta sequences from common variable immunodeficiency showed fewer deletions and N-nucleotide insertions.

Sequencing input: peripheral blood mononuclear cells. The receptor's source is a human donor with common variable immunodeficiency. V usage is TRBV7-2 and J usage is TRBJ2-3, with D possibly TRBD1 on 5 matching bases. CDR3 DNA (partial): TGTGCCAGCAGCCCGACAGCGAGCACAGATACG. Its protein is CASSPTASTDT. The full CDR3 reads CASSPTASTDTQYF.